This entry features one T cell receptor (beta chain) sequence. The target antigen is unknown. V gave up 3 bases and J gave up 4 bases; unmatched junction bases: 5. This CDR3 is built from 14 residues. CDR1 and CDR2 (germline): SGHVS, FQNEAQ. This sample was included in a study of cytomegalovirus exposure and HLA in healthy donors. Study outcomes and limitations: That first-cohort TCR clusters tended to co-occur in the approximately 110 validation repertoires was found in a later analysis.

Repertoires were generated with immunoSEQ multiplex PCR, while TCRdb's copy carries only in-frame clones and drops some. Among some 240,000 clones, approximately 83% were seen once, and the ten largest hold roughly 1.2%. An approximately 130-subject validation cohort, separate from the roughly 700-subject first cohort, supplied the donors. This sequence was found in a woman under 40 in good health and CMV-seropositive. The chain uses TRBV7-8 and TRBJ2-5; TRBD2 agrees at 7 bases. The sequencing input was PBMCs. CDR3 in DNA: TGTGCCAGCAGCTTCGGGGGGAGCGGAGAGACCCAGTACTTC. It yields the protein CASSFGGSGETQYF.